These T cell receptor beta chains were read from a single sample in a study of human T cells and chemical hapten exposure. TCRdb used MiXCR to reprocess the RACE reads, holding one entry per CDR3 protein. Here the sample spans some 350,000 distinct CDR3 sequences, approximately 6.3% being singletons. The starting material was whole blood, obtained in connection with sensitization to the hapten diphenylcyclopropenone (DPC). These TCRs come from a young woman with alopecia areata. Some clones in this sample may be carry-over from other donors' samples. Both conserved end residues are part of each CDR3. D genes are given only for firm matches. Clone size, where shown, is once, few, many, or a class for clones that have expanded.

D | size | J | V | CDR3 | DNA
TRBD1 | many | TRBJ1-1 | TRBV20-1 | CSPDRGFFMNTEAFF | TGCAGTCCGGACAGGGGCTTTTTTATGAACACTGAAGCTTTCTTT
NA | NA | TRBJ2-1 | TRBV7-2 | CASSLGSPNEQFF | TGTGCCAGCAGCTTAGGCTCGCCCAATGAGCAGTTCTTC
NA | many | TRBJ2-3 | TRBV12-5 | CASGLGTEGDTQYF | TGTGCTAGTGGTTTGGGGACAGAAGGAGATACGCAGTATTTT
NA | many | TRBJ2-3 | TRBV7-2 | CASSSEKSFLDTQYF | TGTGCCAGCAGCTCCGAAAAATCCTTCTTAGATACGCAGTATTTT
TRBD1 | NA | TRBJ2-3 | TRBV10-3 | CAISARDSPDTQYF | TGTGCCATCAGTGCCCGGGACAGTCCAGATACGCAGTATTTT
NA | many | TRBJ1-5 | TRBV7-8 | CASSLALSQEPQHF | TGTGCCAGCAGCTTAGCTCTCAGCCAAGAGCCCCAGCATTTT
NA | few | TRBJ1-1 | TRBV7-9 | CASSATDSNTEAFF | TGTGCCAGCAGCGCGACGGATAGTAACACTGAAGCTTTCTTT
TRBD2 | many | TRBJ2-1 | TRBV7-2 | CASSSRTSGYGEQFF | TGTGCCAGCAGCTCCCGGACTAGCGGGTACGGTGAGCAGTTCTTC
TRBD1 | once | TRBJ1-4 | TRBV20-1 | CSARRNWGQGNEKLFF | TGCAGTGCTAGAAGAAATTGGGGACAGGGGAATGAAAAACTGTTTTTT
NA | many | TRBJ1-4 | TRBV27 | CASSFHGPTEKLFF | TGTGCCAGCAGTTTTCACGGGCCCACTGAAAAACTGTTTTTT
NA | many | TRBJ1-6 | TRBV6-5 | CASSRTPSSYNSPLHF | TGTGCCAGCAGTAGGACACCGAGCTCCTATAATTCACCCCTCCACTTT